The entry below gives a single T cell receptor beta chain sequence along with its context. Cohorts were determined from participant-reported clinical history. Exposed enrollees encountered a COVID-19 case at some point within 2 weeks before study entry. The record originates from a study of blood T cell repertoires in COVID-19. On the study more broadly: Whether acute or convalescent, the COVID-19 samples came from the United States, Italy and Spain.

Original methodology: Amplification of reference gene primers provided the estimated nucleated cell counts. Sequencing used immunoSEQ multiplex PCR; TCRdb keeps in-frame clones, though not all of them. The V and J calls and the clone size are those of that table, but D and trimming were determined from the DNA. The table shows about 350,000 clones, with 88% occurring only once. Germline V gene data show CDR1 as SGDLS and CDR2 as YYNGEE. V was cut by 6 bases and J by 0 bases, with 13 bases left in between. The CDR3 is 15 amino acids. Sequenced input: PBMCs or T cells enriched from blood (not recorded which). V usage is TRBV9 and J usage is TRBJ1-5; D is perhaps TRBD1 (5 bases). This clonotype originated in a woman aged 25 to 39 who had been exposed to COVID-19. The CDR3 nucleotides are TGTGCCAGCAATCGTGGGGGGGTTAGCAATCAGCCCCAGCATTTT. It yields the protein CASNRGGVSNQPQHF.